This TCR beta chain was observed in a study of blood T cell repertoires in COVID-19. Here immunoSEQ multiplex PCR was the method, and the copy in TCRdb shows in-frame clones only, minus some. Here the sample spans a few hundred thousand clones, under 90% being singletons. This CDR3 has 16 amino acids. Trimming shortened V by 0 bases and J by 0 bases, and 10 bases separated the two germline ends. The germline CDR1 and CDR2 sequences are SGHNT and YYREEE (reference sequence). The receptor comes from an older woman who had recovered from COVID-19. Sequenced: PBMCs or T cells enriched from blood (not recorded which). The chain recombines TRBV5-4 with TRBJ2-1, with no clear D. The CDR3, as DNA: TGTGCCAGCAGCTTGGGGCCCCCAGGCTCCTACAATGAGCAGTTCTTC. Protein: CASSLGPPGSYNEQFF.